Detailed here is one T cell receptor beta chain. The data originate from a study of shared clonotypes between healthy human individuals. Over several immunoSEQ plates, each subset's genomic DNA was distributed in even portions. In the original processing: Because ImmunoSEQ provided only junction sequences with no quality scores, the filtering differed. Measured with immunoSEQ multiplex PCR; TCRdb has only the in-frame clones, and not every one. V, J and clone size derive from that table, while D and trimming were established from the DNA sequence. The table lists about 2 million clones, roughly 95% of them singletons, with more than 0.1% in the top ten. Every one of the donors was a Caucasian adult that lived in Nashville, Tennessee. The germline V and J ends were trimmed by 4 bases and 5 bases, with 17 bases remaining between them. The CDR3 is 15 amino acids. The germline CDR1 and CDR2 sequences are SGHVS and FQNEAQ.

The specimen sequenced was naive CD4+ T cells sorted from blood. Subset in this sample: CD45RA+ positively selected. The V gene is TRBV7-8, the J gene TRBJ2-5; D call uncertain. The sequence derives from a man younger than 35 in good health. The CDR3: CASSSGTGFGETQYF. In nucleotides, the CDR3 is TGTGCCAGCAGCTCAGGTACCGGGTTCGGGGAGACCCAGTACTTC.